The clone carrying this TCR beta chain has at least ten counts. Its matching antigen is unknown. The hyperthyroidism patients had all been newly diagnosed, and their disease duration was under 2 months. Their ages ranged from 18 to 65 years. This sample stems from a study of T cells in Graves' hyperthyroidism and ophthalmopathy. Study-wide results and limits: By a 13 V-J model, ophthalmopathy was set apart from stable hyperthyroidism.

Per germline, CDR1 MNHNS and CDR2 SASEGT. The CDR3 totals 13 residues. Trimming pared 1 base from V and 15 bases from J, leaving 13 bases between. Amplification of TCR beta CDR3 regions was performed using RNA transcripts as template. The TCR CDR3 first-round RT-PCR relied on the HTBI primer set. TCRdb processed the multiplex PCR reads anew with MiXCR; each CDR3 protein has one entry. The data contain some 180,000 distinct CDR3 sequences, over 15% of them seen just once; the ten biggest clones take up roughly 29%. Sample: blood. V is TRBV6-1 and J is TRBJ1-6; D gene unclear. This TCR was recovered from a woman aged 50 to 60 with Graves' hyperthyroidism. CDR3 sequence: CASSEGSAPVLHF. CDR3 bases: TGTGCCAGCAGTGAAGGCAGCGCCCCAGTCCTCCACTTT.